This T cell receptor (beta chain) was recorded in a study of cytomegalovirus exposure and HLA in healthy donors. The study's findings and limits: Earlier analysis found most TCR beta V segments productive about 87% or about 30% of the time. In a later analysis, a genetic analysis reported fewer productive-TCR N-insertions in an Asian-associated ancestry cluster than the cohort average. Sequencing depth roughly uniform across donors was assumed in presence/absence analyses.

On this clone: Its antigen remains unknown.

Primers included in the PCR were 60 Vbeta and 13 Jbeta primers. Profiled with immunoSEQ multiplex PCR; TCRdb holds only in-frame clones, not every one. This table holds about 210,000 clones. V lost 5 bases and J lost 6, with 14 bases in between. CDR1 is LNHDA, CDR2 SQIVND, per germline (reference sequence). The CDR3 covers 14 residues. The V call is TRBV19, the J call TRBJ1-5; D gene uncertain. Sequenced material: PBMCs. The source is a woman in her twenties or thirties in good health and CMV-seropositive. CDR3 nucleotides: TGTGCCAGTAGTCCGACGATGACTGGTCAGCCCCAGCATTTT. Translation gives CASSPTMTGQPQHF.